This T cell receptor (beta chain) appears in the sequencing data of a study of siplizumab effects on memory and regulatory T cells. Some clones are missing from TCRdb's copy, which holds only in-frame ones; the method was immunoSEQ multiplex PCR. Among over 100,000 clones, about 90% were seen once, and the ten largest hold roughly 1.1%. Study results and limitations: For siplizumab cultures, the suppressive function of their proliferating Tregs was not confirmed. Alloreactive sequences traceable to unstimulated CD4+ memory cells declined significantly under siplizumab. Alloreactive CD4+ clones that could be mapped were on average approximately 69% Treg-derived with siplizumab, against 25% to 30% in controls.

Notes on this clone: Antigen unknown.

Germline V CDR1 and CDR2: SGHRS, YFSETQ. J gave up 9 bases and V 0 bases, and 13 bases lay outside the gene matches. CDR3 length: 19 residues. The source is a human donor in good health. The sample taken for sequencing was CD4+ T cells sorted from blood. The rearrangement joins TRBV5-1 to TRBJ2-1; 15 bases are a match to TRBD2. The CDR3 spells CASSLDGFGLAGGGSEQFF. For the CDR3, the DNA is TGCGCCAGCAGCTTGGATGGTTTCGGACTAGCGGGAGGGGGCAGTGAGCAGTTCTTC.